The source of this TCR beta chain is a study of cytomegalovirus exposure and HLA in healthy donors (dated by TCRdb to 2017 to 2019). Some background on the complete study: An earlier analysis of some 600 of the donors reported 276 Gb of sequence data and 95 million to 140 million unique TCR beta sequences obtained from roughly 180 million T cells. An early release that covered about 600 HLA-typed donors contained approximately 300 gigabases of sequencing data and some 87 million unique TCR sequences. Of the approximately 400 genotyped donors, 70% to 90% were placed in the genetic ancestry cluster associated with self-reported Caucasian donors. The study was designed to test whether signatures of past pathogen exposure could be identified by cataloging public T cell receptors. Using immunosequencing, the study profiled T cell repertoires from 500 to 800 subjects and related those repertoires to cytomegalovirus serostatus. A separate validation cohort of some 130 different subjects was used in addition to the roughly 700-subject first cohort. The study combined high-throughput TCR immunosequencing, statistical association of individual TCRs with disease status, and machine learning to predict cytomegalovirus infection status. To study patterns of TCR occurrence, a later analysis re-analyzed previously published TCR beta repertoires from several hundred donors and added high-resolution HLA genotyping. In the later analysis, no new phenotypic data were used to find candidate immune exposures; instead, reliance was placed on TCR beta sequences and their occurrence across donors. An earlier analysis of some 500 of the donors used high-throughput TCR beta sequencing to judge whether each TCR beta V gene segment behaved as functional or pseudogenic. Donor age, sex, ethnicity and CMV serostatus were compiled together with the repertoire data. A later genetic analysis took genome-wide SNP genotypes for about three fifths of the 666 donors and used that subset as a discovery cohort. All discovery cohort repertoires had been generated using a single sequencing platform. HLA typing covered class I and class II loci at four-digit resolution. The number of donors typed differed by locus, with about 620-630 for A, B, C, DRB1 and DQB1, around 500 for DQA1, approximately 570 for DPA1, and approximately 470 for DPB1. Because of strong linkage in the cohort, roughly 5 DR-DQ haplotypes were treated as single units for association and clustering. On average, roughly 200,000 unique TCR beta nucleotide sequences were sequenced per donor among 398 genotyped donors of the cohort, with approximately 18% of those sequences being non-productive.

The cohort consisted of fewer than 700 healthy bone marrow donors. At the time of sampling, all cohort members were nominally healthy, though unrecorded immune exposures were likely present. The donor was CMV seropositive and was included in the group of 250 to 300 seropositive cohort members. Each donor provided a peripheral blood sample, and peripheral blood mononuclear cells were used for TCR beta sequencing. Genomic DNA was extracted from the blood cell samples with the Qiagen DNeasy Blood Extraction Kit. Paper-wide results and their limitations: V-gene and J-gene trimming of TCR beta chains was associated with a missense DCLRE1C variant in a later genetic analysis, and the association was replicated in an independent cohort. Cytomegalovirus status was reported to be diagnosed by the classifier with high specificity and sensitivity in both the original and validation cohorts. This cohort had only TCR beta chains sequenced, and the lack of alpha or paired-chain data limited which features could be detected. Compared with equally common non-associated chains, HLA-associated TCR beta chains in a later analysis were more clonally expanded and had lower generation probabilities. The authors suggested that the approach could potentially be generalized to other disease states and immunological phenotypes. Most CMV-associated TCR beta chains appeared to be HLA-restricted in a later analysis, and the HLA associations seemed to be driven largely by CMV exposure. In a later analysis, several top co-occurrence clusters were reported to appear linked to parvovirus B19, influenza, CMV and Epstein-Barr virus. An earlier analysis of 587 of the donors showed that most TCR beta V segments appeared in productive rearrangements either about 87% or about 30% of the time, which broadly matched IMGT annotations. Because HLA typing was unavailable for some donors at each locus, only the typed subset was used in association tests. In vitro tests confirmed that a few of the cytomegalovirus-associated TCR beta chains recognize cytomegalovirus antigens. Because counts were too low, roughly 18 rarely observed V segments, including chromosome 9 orphons, were left out of the earlier analysis of 500 to 650 of the donors. CMV serostatus was the only immune exposure information available for the cohort. Roughly uniform sequencing depth across donors was assumed in presence/absence analyses, although this assumption may not hold. Because the 87-base-pair reads could not distinguish some IMGT-functional V segments, including TRBV6-2 and TRBV6-3, those segments were excluded. The study gave a list of 150 to 200 TCR beta chains associated with cytomegalovirus. A further reported finding was that TCR beta sequences accurately predicted the HLA-A and HLA-B alleles for most subjects in the first cohort. When HLA alleles, especially DR and DQ, strongly co-occurred, attributing TCR associations to individual alleles was difficult. A group of highly shared sequence variants was considered likely to be a technical artifact of the sequencing pipeline. Most TCR sequences were seen in very few donors, while some public TCRs were found in many individuals. According to a later genetic analysis, donors in an Asian-associated ancestry cluster had fewer N-insertions in productive TCRs than the approximately 700-donor mean. In a later analysis, the rate of TCR association differed among HLA loci, with DRB1 alleles having the most associated TCRs and HLA-C alleles having the fewest. Correlated functional status among segregating V segments might reflect linkage disequilibrium, but an unknown experimental factor could not be ruled out. In a later analysis, 16,951 TCR beta sequences were associated with specific HLA alleles at a false discovery rate of 0.05.

About this clone: Its recognized antigen is unknown. It has no much larger one-base neighbor in the sample; base qualities were not kept.

The method was the immunoSEQ multiplex PCR assay. A mixture of 60 forward primers for TCR Vbeta segments and 13 reverse primers for TCR Jbeta segments was used in the multiplex PCR. The CDR3 region of rearranged TCR beta genes was amplified from genomic DNA by a multiplex PCR assay. The Illumina HiSeq System was used to sequence the amplified TCR beta libraries as 87-base-pair reads. Under the source paper's analysis protocol: A later analysis counted about 80 million unique TCR beta chains across the 550 to 700 repertoires, and roughly 10 million of these chains were shared by at least two donors. Raw reads were error-corrected and collapsed into unique sequences with a nearest-neighbor algorithm that merged closely related sequences to remove PCR and sequencing errors. Alignment of CDR3 sequences to IMGT reference sequences was used to assign V, D and J gene segments. For a sequence to be retained, a match of at least six nucleotides to both a V gene segment and a J gene segment was required. Rearrangements were called productive when the CDR3 lacked stop codons and stayed in frame with V and J; all others were non-productive. CDR3 was defined by IMGT convention, running from the second conserved V-encoded cysteine to the conserved J-encoded phenylalanine. Sequences without an unambiguous match to a single V gene segment were excluded from the earlier analysis of almost 600 of the donors. An earlier analysis of fewer than 750 of the donors classified V segments as functional when productive rearrangements were above 56.7% and as segregating when the standard deviation between donors was above 5%. A statistical classification framework was developed to diagnose cytomegalovirus status using the catalog of TCR beta chain sequences. In a later analysis, V and J genes were assigned by comparing TCR nucleotide sequences against IMGT/GENE-DB human TR gene sequences. The TCRdist pipeline was used in a later analysis to assign CDR3 sequences and most-parsimonious VDJ recombination scenarios. In a later analysis, each TCR beta chain was defined by its CDR3 amino acid sequence together with its V-gene family, and reads without a unique V-gene family were excluded. To address suspected cross-contamination and a sequencing artifact, a later analysis removed 550 to 750 highly shared, low-generation-probability nucleotide sequences. A later analysis calculated a clonal expansion index for each public chain from normalized within-repertoire ranks of inferred template counts. In a later analysis, generation probabilities were computed with a VDJ recombination model fitted to out-of-frame rearrangements, and the resulting probabilities were checked against IGoR. In a later analysis, hypergeometric tests were used to score TCR-TCR, TCR-HLA and TCR-CMV co-occurrence, with a repertoire-size bias correction applied to TCR pairs. To estimate false discovery rates, a later analysis permuted the HLA or CMV assignments 20 times. In a later analysis, co-occurring TCRs were grouped using DBSCAN, and TCRdist sequence similarity was added for clustering within HLA-allele-positive subsets. For co-occurrence clustering, repertoires with fewer than 30,000 or more than 120,000 public chains were excluded, along with four or five repertoires with anomalous nucleotide sharing. What TCRdb holds here is the immuneACCESS table cut down to in-frame rearrangements. Part of the clones is not present; checked against another copy, under half of the missing clones reflect an unresolved V gene, and the others are unexplained. That table is the source of V, J and clone size, and D and trimming were worked out from the DNA. This sample gives about 100,000 clones in total; about 77% of them show up just once. Together, the top ten hold just under 4% of the sample.

From cysteine to phenylalanine, the CDR3 is 15 amino acids long. Only the CDR3 region is kept as DNA, spanning 45 bases read in frame from base 1. V gives up 3 bases and J gives up 3 bases, and the segment between their germline ends measures 15 bases. CDR1 and CDR2, looked up from the germline V gene, are ENHRY and SYGVKD. The sequence came from a woman aged 45 to 65 in good health and CMV-seropositive. Sequenced sample: PBMCs. The chain was built from TRBV10-3 and TRBJ2-7; too little of a D gene remains to name it. The DNA sequence follows: TGTGCCATCAGTGAATTGCCCCAACCGGGCTACGAGCAGTACTTC. Its translation is CAISELPQPGYEQYF.